The count of the clone carrying this T cell receptor (beta chain) is one. Profiling relied on immunoSEQ multiplex PCR, and the TCRdb table lists in-frame clones only, not all of them. The sample carries over 55,000 clones, roughly 80% recorded once. Per germline, CDR1 SGHRS and CDR2 YFSETQ. The V end lost 0 bases, the J end lost 1 base, and 5 bases lay between the germline ends. The CDR3 covers 14 residues. This sample is part of a study of blood T cell repertoires in COVID-19. Study summary: The samples span acute and convalescent COVID-19 from the United States, Italy and Spain.

The J gene is TRBJ1-3, the V gene TRBV5-1; D might be TRBD1 (5 bases). The sequence derives from an older woman with acute or convalescent COVID-19. The sequenced sample was peripheral blood. CDR3 sequence reads: CASSLAGSGNTIYF. CDR3 bases: TGCGCCAGCAGCTTGGCAGGGTCTGGAAACACCATATATTTT. Together with reference TRBV5-1 and TRBJ1-3, the CDR3 gives the full variable domain: KAGVTQTPRYLIKTRGQQVTLSCSPISGHRSVSWYQQTPGQGLQFLFEYFSETQRNKGNFPGRFSGRQFSNSRSEMNVSTLELGDSALYLCASSLAGSGNTIYFGEGSWLTVV.